The 30 T cell receptor beta chains in this list originate from one sample, sequenced in a study of T-cell reconstitution after alpha-beta-depleted transplantation in children. A library of TCRbeta sequences, prepared with unique molecular identifiers, was generated. TCRdb recomputed calls from the PCR reads with MiXCR, one row per CDR3 protein. The sample comprises about 270,000 distinct CDR3 sequences, more than 8% of which are singletons, and roughly a tenth rests with the top ten. Material: PBMCs from the stem cell graft donor, obtained from the stem cell graft. These receptor sequences come from a human donor who donated a stem cell graft to a child with SCID.

This clonotype was detected only a few times. The chain carries TRBV12-3 or TRBV12-4 and TRBJ2-5, with TRBD2 matching 8 bases. The CDR3 runs 15 residues. The trim removed 6 bases at V and 5 bases at J, leaving 11 bases unmatched. The CDR3 loop is CASRKPGGSGETQYF. The CDR3 DNA sequence: TGTGCCAGCAGAAAACCGGGGGGGAGCGGGGAGACCCAGTACTTC.

The table lists this clonotype with a few counts. The J gene is TRBJ2-2, the V gene TRBV6-5; a possible D gene is TRBD2 (7 bases). The CDR3 totals 13 residues. V lost 4 bases, J lost 6 bases, and 9 bases lay in between. Germline CDR1 is MNHEY and CDR2 is SVGAGI. The CDR3 DNA reads TGTGCCAGCAGTTGGGGGGGCTCCGGGGAGCTGTTTTTT. Its translation: CASSWGGSGELFF.

This clonotype was seen more than once but under ten times. The chain has TRBV18 and TRBJ2-3; tentatively, D is TRBD1 or TRBD2 (5 bases each). CDR1 is KGHSH, CDR2 LQKENI, per germline. V was trimmed by 2 bases and J by 5 bases, leaving 11 bases between them. The CDR3 has 14 residues. This chain's CDR3 is CASSPGGSGDTQYF. The DNA of the CDR3 is TGTGCCAGCTCACCAGGGGGATCTGGAGATACGCAGTATTTT.

The V and J genes are TRBV2 and TRBJ1-3; D gene unclear. Germline lookup yields CDR1 SNHLY and CDR2 FYNNEI. V shed 6 bases and J shed 0 bases, with 9 bases lying between them. The CDR3 has 14 amino acids. The CDR3 loop is CASSGQDSGNTIYF. For the CDR3, the DNA is TGTGCCAGCAGCGGCCAGGACTCTGGAAACACCATATATTTT.

This clonotype was recorded a few times. The chain joins TRBV7-9 to TRBJ2-3; TRBD1 agrees at 8 bases. V trimming: 5 bases; J trimming: 2 bases; junction bases outside the gene matches: 12. CDR1 and CDR2 from the germline V gene are SEHNR and FQNEAQ (reference sequence). This CDR3 has 17 residues. For the CDR3, the DNA is TGTGCCAGCAGCCCCCCCGCCGGACAGGGATCCACAGATACGCAGTATTTT. The encoded protein is CASSPPAGQGSTDTQYF.

This clonotype was counted between two and nine times. This sequence joins TRBV18 and TRBJ1-2; 7 nucleotides line up with TRBD1. The CDR3 runs to 14 residues. The V gene end was trimmed by 6 bases and the J gene end by 5 bases; junction bases not matched to a gene: 9. Germline V gives CDR1 KGHSH, CDR2 LQKENI. CDR3 bases: TGTGCCAGCTCGCCCGGGACAGAGGGTTATGGCTACACCTTC. Its protein is CASSPGTEGYGYTF.

This clonotype has only a few counts. This chain connects TRBV5-6 to TRBJ1-4; the D gene is possibly TRBD1 (5 bases). There are 14 residues in the CDR3. The V end was cut by 6 bases, the J end by 6 bases, with 15 bases between. Germline V lookup: CDR1 SGHDT, CDR2 YYEEEE. CDR3 in amino acids: CASIRRGNYEKLFF. In DNA form, the CDR3 reads TGTGCCAGCATCCGACGGGGGAACTATGAAAAACTGTTTTTT. The full variable domain, in which reference TRBV5-6 and TRBJ1-4 provide the parts outside the CDR3, is DAGVTQSPTHLIKTRGQQVTLRCSPKSGHDTVSWYQQALGQGPQFIFQYYEEEERQRGNFPDRFSGHQFPNYSSELNVNALLLGDSALYLCASIRRGNYEKLFFGSGTQLSVL.

This clonotype occurred many times. The J gene is TRBJ1-4, the V gene TRBV14; D call uncertain. V lost 1 base and J 4 bases, leaving 7 bases between the germline ends. The CDR3 spans 14 residues. Per the germline V gene, CDR1 is SGHDN and CDR2 is FVKESK. CDR3 sequence reads: CASSQGPGNEKLFF. CDR3 sequence (DNA): TGTGCCAGCAGCCAAGGGCCGGGTAATGAAAAACTGTTTTTT.

Note on this clonotype: A read error may produce the germline difference seen at one junction end. The chain is built from TRBV7-8 and TRBJ2-7; unclear D gene. Looked up from germline, CDR1 is SGHVS and CDR2 is FQNEAQ. The CDR3 runs 15 residues. CDR3 protein: CSSSIRSLEIYEQYF. CDR3 DNA: TGTTCCAGCAGCATCCGATCTCTCGAAATCTACGAGCAGTACTTC. The full variable domain, completed using reference TRBV7-8 and TRBJ2-7, is GAGVSQSPRYKVAKRGQDVALRCDPISGHVSLFWYQQALGQGPEFLTYFQNEAQLDKSGLPSDRFFAERPEGSVSTLKIQRTQQEDSAVYLCSSSIRSLEIYEQYFGPGTRLTVT.

This clonotype has just a few counts. The chain combines TRBV5-1 with TRBJ2-1; TRBD2 aligns across 14 bases. J lost 9 bases, V lost 7 bases, and 6 bases had no gene match. CDR1 is SGHRS and CDR2 is YFSETQ in the germline V gene. This CDR3 is built from 14 residues. CDR3: CASYGLAGGGEQFF. In DNA form, the CDR3 reads TGCGCCAGCTACGGACTAGCGGGGGGAGGTGAGCAGTTCTTC.

In its sample, this clonotype was seen many times. This rearrangement joins TRBV9 to TRBJ2-1, with D tentatively TRBD2 (7 bases). Germline loops: CDR1 SGDLS, CDR2 YYNGEE. The CDR3 contains 15 residues. V shed 4 bases and J shed 3 bases, with 14 bases lying between them. CDR3 loop: CASSLGGANYNEQFF. CDR3 DNA sequence: TGTGCCAGCAGCCTAGGGGGGGCTAACTACAATGAGCAGTTCTTC.

This clonotype was seen a handful of times. The chain joins TRBV7-9 to TRBJ2-4, with 7 bases fitting TRBD2. V shed 1 base and J 3 bases; nucleotides not matched to a gene: 9. Per germline, CDR1 SEHNR and CDR2 FQNEAQ (reference sequence). This CDR3 region has 17 residues. CDR3 in amino acids: CASSLVGSGVDKNIQYF. The CDR3 bases are TGTGCCAGCAGCTTAGTGGGGAGCGGGGTTGACAAAAACATTCAGTACTTC. Full variable domain (rest looked up from reference TRBV7-9 and TRBJ2-4): DTGVSQNPRHKITKRGQNVTFRCDPISEHNRLYWYRQTLGQGPEFLTYFQNEAQLEKSRLLSDRFSAERPKGSFSTLEIQRTEQGDSAMYLCASSLVGSGVDKNIQYFGAGTRLSVL.

The chain couples TRBV5-1 to TRBJ2-3; D call uncertain. The germline CDR1 and CDR2 sequences are SGHRS and YFSETQ. V was shortened by 4 bases and J by 4 bases, with 4 bases between the two germline ends. This CDR3 spans 11 amino acids. CDR3 DNA: TGCGCCAGCAGCGGCGCAGATACGCAGTATTTT. Protein product: CASSGADTQYF.

The rearrangement joins TRBV11-2 to TRBJ2-7, with TRBD2 matching over 9 bases. The CDR3 has 15 residues. Germline V gives CDR1 SGHAT, CDR2 FQNNGV. Losses at the gene ends were 5 bases for V and 3 bases for J; bases not matched to a gene: 8. In nucleotides, the CDR3 is TGTGCCAGCAGCACCGGACTAGCGACCGTCTACGAGCAGTACTTC. Translating it yields CASSTGLATVYEQYF.

This clonotype was counted a few times. The V gene is TRBV14, the J gene TRBJ2-5, with D unresolved. This CDR3 comprises 15 residues. The germline CDR1 and CDR2 sequences are SGHDN and FVKESK. Trimming removed 1 base from V and 1 base from J, with 10 bases in between. The CDR3 sequence: CASSQVRQLQETQYF. CDR3 DNA sequence: TGTGCCAGCAGCCAAGTGCGACAACTCCAAGAGACCCAGTACTTC.

This clonotype has more than one count but fewer than ten. The V and J genes are TRBV5-5 and TRBJ2-7, with D perhaps assigned TRBD1 or TRBD2 (6 bases each). V was cut by 5 bases and J by 4 bases, with 28 bases left in between. Per the germline V gene, CDR1 is SGHKS and CDR2 is YYEKEE (reference sequence). CDR3 length equals 18 residues. In DNA form, the CDR3 reads TGTGCCAGCAGTCATACCCCTAGTGGGGGGCCTACTCAGTACGAGCAGTACTTC. This encodes CASSHTPSGGPTQYEQYF.

This clonotype was picked up a small number of times. The CDR3 loop reads CASSQVETYEQYF. DNA of the CDR3: TGTGCCAGCAGCCAAGTTGAGACGTACGAGCAGTACTTC. The genes are TRBV14 and TRBJ2-7; no clear D. V dropped 1 base and J dropped 4 bases, with 8 bases sitting between them. The CDR3 totals 13 residues. In germline, CDR1 is SGHDN, CDR2 FVKESK.

The table lists this clonotype with a few counts. V is TRBV12-3 or TRBV12-4 and J is TRBJ2-2; D uncertain. The CDR3 spans 13 residues. V lost 6 bases to trimming and J lost 5 bases, with 10 bases between them. The CDR3 here is CASSPSWTGELFF. The CDR3, as DNA: TGTGCCAGCAGCCCCTCGTGGACCGGGGAGCTGTTTTTT.

This clonotype was counted only a few times. An end of the junction does not agree with germline; a read error may underlie this. The V call is TRBV7-7, the J call TRBJ2-2; no reliable D call. The germline CDR1 and CDR2 sequences are SSHAT and FNYEAQ (reference sequence). The CDR3 sequence is 15 residues long. The CDR3 reads CASSLVDQPAGELFF. CDR3 DNA sequence: TGTGCTAGCAGCTTAGTTGACCAGCCAGCCGGGGAGCTGTTTTTT. The full variable domain, in which reference TRBV7-7 and TRBJ2-2 provide the parts outside the CDR3, is GAGVSQSPRYKVTKRGQDVTLRCDPISSHATLYWYQQALGQGPEFLTYFNYEAQPDKSGLPSDRFSAERPEGSISTLTIQRTEQRDSAMYRCASSLVDQPAGELFFGEGSRLTVL.

This chain joins TRBV29-1 and TRBJ2-5; a weak D match, TRBD2 (6 bases). The germline V gene encodes CDR1 SQVTM and CDR2 ANQGSEA. This CDR3 has 14 amino acids. V was pared by 7 bases and J by 1 base, with 16 bases between. CDR3 DNA: TGCAGCGCCAAGCTAGCGTTGGGCCAAGAGACCCAGTACTTC. It translates to CSAKLALGQETQYF.

This chain links TRBV9 with TRBJ2-3, with 8 bases identical to TRBD1. The germline V gene encodes CDR1 SGDLS and CDR2 YYNGEE. The CDR3 consists of 16 residues. Trimming removed 4 bases from V and 0 bases from J; junction bases left unmatched: 7. CDR3 region: CASSLSGGRSTDTQYF. CDR3 nucleotide sequence: TGTGCCAGCAGCTTATCAGGGGGCCGTAGCACAGATACGCAGTATTTT.

This clonotype was detected a few times. The rearrangement links TRBV6-1 to TRBJ2-7; D is unclear. CDR3 size: 15 residues. V was pared by 2 bases and J by 2 bases, with 13 bases between. The germline V gene has CDR1 MNHNS and CDR2 SASEGT. The DNA for the CDR3 is TGTGCCAGCAGTGAATTGGCAGAATCTACCTACGAGCAGTACTTC. Translation gives CASSELAESTYEQYF.

This chain links TRBV11-3 with TRBJ1-6; D may be TRBD1 (6 bases). V lost 4 bases to trimming and J lost 9 bases, with 13 bases between them. The germline V gene has CDR1 SGHNT and CDR2 YENEEA. The CDR3 spans 14 residues. The CDR3 here is CASSSTGQGSPLHF. The CDR3 coding sequence is TGTGCCAGCAGCTCCACAGGGCAGGGTTCACCCCTCCACTTT.

This clonotype was counted only a few times. The rearrangement joins TRBV5-8 to TRBJ2-2, with 9 bases lining up with TRBD2. V lost 5 bases, J lost 2 bases, and 4 bases stayed unmatched. The CDR3 consists of 15 residues. CDR1 is SGHTS, CDR2 YDEGEE, per germline. The CDR3 loop reads CASRKGLANTGELFF. CDR3 in DNA: TGTGCCAGCAGAAAGGGACTAGCCAACACCGGGGAGCTGTTTTTT.

This clonotype has a count of ten or more. This CDR3 reads CVVRKKDTQYF. Written as DNA, the CDR3 is TGCGTAGTTCGGAAGAAAGATACGCAGTATTTT. The chain recombines TRBV20-1 with TRBJ2-3, with unresolved D. Germline CDR1 and CDR2: DFQATT and SNEGSKA (reference sequence). This CDR3 is 11 amino acids long.

This clonotype was detected only a few times. The V and J genes are TRBV5-1 and TRBJ2-5; maybe TRBD2 (5 bases). The germline V and J ends were trimmed by 0 bases and 2 bases, with 8 bases remaining between them. The CDR3 extends over 14 amino acids. Per germline, CDR1 SGHRS and CDR2 YFSETQ. For the CDR3, the DNA is TGCGCCAGCAGCTTGGCCCAGCGGCAAGAGACCCAGTACTTC. Translating it yields CASSLAQRQETQYF.

This clonotype was found a few times. This chain connects TRBV3-1 to TRBJ2-2, with D possibly matching TRBD2 (6 bases). Trimming removed 2 bases from V and 0 bases from J, with 10 bases in between. The CDR3 contains 16 residues. Germline assignment: CDR1 LGHDT and CDR2 YNNKEL (reference sequence). CDR3 loop: CASSQLGGANTGELFF. Here the CDR3 DNA reads TGTGCCAGCAGCCAACTCGGCGGGGCGAACACCGGGGAGCTGTTTTTT. Based on the CDR3 plus reference TRBV3-1 and TRBJ2-2, the full variable domain is DTAVSQTPKYLVTQMGNDKSIKCEQNLGHDTMYWYKQDSKKFLKIMFSYNNKELIINETVPNRFSPKSPDKAHLNLHINSLELGDSAVYFCASSQLGGANTGELFFGEGSRLTVL.

This clonotype was seen only a few times. The chain combines TRBV7-6 with TRBJ1-5, with D hard to call. CDR1 and CDR2 from the germline V gene are SGHVS and FNYEAQ. This CDR3 contains 14 residues. Between the trimmed V and J ends, which lost 3 bases and 1 base, there was a span of 7 bases. The CDR3 bases are TGTGCCAGCAGCTTTGGGGAGAGCAATCAGCCCCAGCATTTT. It codes for CASSFGESNQPQHF.

The V gene is TRBV2, the J gene TRBJ2-7; a possible D gene is TRBD2 (6 bases). The CDR3 is made up of 16 amino acids. Germline V CDR1 and CDR2: SNHLY, FYNNEI. V was shortened by 0 bases and J by 1 base, with 13 bases between the two germline ends. In nucleotides, the CDR3 is TGTGCCAGCAGTGAAGCCACGGGAGAACTATCCTACGAGCAGTACTTC. Its translation: CASSEATGELSYEQYF.

CDR3 in amino acids: CAIGYGLLCNEQFF. For the CDR3, the DNA is TGTGCCATCGGATACGGGCTCCTCTGCAATGAGCAGTTCTTC. The rearrangement links TRBV5-3 to TRBJ2-1; D not resolved. TRBV5-3 is filed as an ORF, its function uncertain. The CDR3 totals 14 residues. V was clipped by 9 bases and J by 6 bases, with 19 bases between them.